The clone carrying this T cell receptor (beta chain) was counted only a few times. Its cognate antigen is unknown. The sample belongs to a study of CD8 T cells in ankylosing spondylitis. Study-wide results and caveats: Disease-linked clones, CD8+, were relatively rare in peripheral blood. What seemed typical of ankylosing spondylitis blood was a TCR beta motif built from several highly homologous variants. Reportedly, disease-linked clones are significantly enriched in ankylosing spondylitis patients' matched synovial fluid. In synovial fluid and blood from reactive arthritis, some motif variants were previously reported.

Germline lookup yields CDR1 SGHTA and CDR2 FQGNSA. The length of the CDR3 is 16 residues. V gave up 1 base and J gave up 1 base; unmatched junction bases: 6. TCRdb reprocessed the 5' RACE reads via MiXCR and lists one record per CDR3 protein. The profile shows about 800,000 distinct CDR3 sequences, over 9.5% of them singletons. Sequenced input: blood, either unsorted or a sorted T cell fraction (not recorded which). This chain joins TRBV7-2 and TRBJ1-1; 7 bases line up with TRBD1. The TCR sequence derives from a male donor with ankylosing spondylitis. The CDR3 here is CASSLGTGLENTEAFF. The CDR3 DNA follows: TGTGCCAGCAGCTTAGGGACAGGATTGGAGAACACTGAAGCTTTCTTT.